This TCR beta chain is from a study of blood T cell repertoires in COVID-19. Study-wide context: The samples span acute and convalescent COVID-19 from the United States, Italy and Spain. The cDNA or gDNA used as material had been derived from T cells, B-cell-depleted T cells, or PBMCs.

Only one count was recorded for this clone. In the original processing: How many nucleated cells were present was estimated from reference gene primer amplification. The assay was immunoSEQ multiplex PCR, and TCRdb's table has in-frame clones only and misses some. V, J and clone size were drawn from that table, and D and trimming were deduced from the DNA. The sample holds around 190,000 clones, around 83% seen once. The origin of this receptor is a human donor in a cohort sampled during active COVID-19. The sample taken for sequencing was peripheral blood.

The DNA of the CDR3 is TGTGCCAGCAGCCAAGGAAGGACGGCGGGGACTGAAGCTTTCTTT. Protein: CASSQGRTAGTEAFF. The chain links TRBV3-1 (or the pseudogene TRBV3-2) to TRBJ1-1; D not resolved. V was cut by 1 base and J by 5 bases, with 14 bases left in between. The CDR3 totals 15 residues. Germline CDR1 is LGHDT and CDR2 is YNNKEL (reference sequence).